One sample yielded the 27 T cell receptor beta chains listed below, sequenced in a study of T-cell reconstitution after alpha-beta-depleted transplantation in children (dated by TCRdb to the mid-2010s). The method behind the library was PCR. Sequencer: Illumina HiSeq 2500. To normalize quantification of the TCRbeta repertoire, the TCR libraries were built with molecular barcoding that relied on unique molecular identifiers. TCRdb handled the public reads itself, with Q25 trimming in fastp and clone calling in MiXCR, and kept productive beta chains. Entries are consolidated by CDR3 protein sequence, retaining the most common genes and DNA. This sample is represented by a few hundred thousand distinct CDR3 sequences; about 12% of them were singletons. The ten most abundant clones make up around 6% of the sample. Sequencing used PBMCs from the stem cell graft donor, obtained from the stem cell graft. Source of these receptors: a human donor who donated a stem cell graft to a child with combined immunodeficiency.

This clonotype occurred a few times. The V call is TRBV4-1, the J call TRBJ2-7, with D possibly TRBD1 on 6 matching bases. There are 14 residues in the CDR3. Looked up from germline, CDR1 is MGHRA and CDR2 is YSYEKL. Trimming took 6 bases from V and 4 from J, leaving 16 bases between them. This CDR3 reads CASRYTGCGYEQYF. Here the CDR3 DNA reads TGCGCCAGCAGGTACACAGGGTGCGGTTACGAGCAGTACTTC.

This clonotype was seen many times. The chain has TRBV27 and TRBJ2-6, with a tentative D call TRBD1 (6 bases). There are 14 residues in the CDR3. Trimming took off 5 bases at V and 3 bases at J, with 8 bases between the two ends. Per the germline V gene, CDR1 is MNHEY and CDR2 is SMNVEV (reference sequence). CDR3 protein: CASSPGVGANVLTF. In DNA form, the CDR3 reads TGTGCCAGCAGTCCAGGGGTTGGGGCCAACGTCCTGACTTTC.

A few counts support this clonotype. The chain links TRBV10-3 to TRBJ2-5; D unresolved. V was trimmed by 2 bases and J by 1 base, leaving 8 bases between them. The CDR3 loop spans 14 amino acids. Germline lookup yields CDR1 ENHRY and CDR2 SYGVKD. The CDR3 DNA is TGTGCCATCAGTGAGAGCTTCGTCCAAGAGACCCAGTACTTC. This codes for CAISESFVQETQYF.

This chain connects TRBV27 to TRBJ2-1; D is perhaps TRBD1 (6 bases). The CDR3 has 13 residues. Trimming took 3 bases from V and 6 from J, leaving 9 bases between them. CDR1 is MNHEY and CDR2 is SMNVEV in the germline V gene (reference sequence). CDR3 sequence (DNA): TGTGCCAGCAGTTTCCCGACAGGCAATGAGCAGTTCTTC. Encoded protein: CASSFPTGNEQFF.

This clonotype was counted many times. The V gene is TRBV29-1, the J gene TRBJ2-7; D not certain. The CDR3 has 14 residues. CDR1 is SQVTM and CDR2 is ANQGSEA in the germline V gene. Trimming left V 2 bases short and J 6 bases short, with 17 bases between. CDR3 DNA: TGCAGCGTTGAATTCCAAACTGATGGTTCCGAGCAGTACTTC. Translating gives CSVEFQTDGSEQYF.

V gene TRBV7-9 combines with J gene TRBJ1-2, with a possible D match to TRBD1 (6 bases). Between the trimmed V and J ends, which lost 1 base and 3 bases, there was a span of 12 bases. This CDR3 has 15 amino acids. Germline V gene lookup returns CDR1 SEHNR and CDR2 FQNEAQ (reference sequence). The CDR3 sequence is CASSLDQGYYYGYTF. The CDR3, as DNA: TGTGCCAGCAGCTTAGACCAGGGGTACTACTATGGCTACACCTTC.

This clonotype appeared a few times. In nucleotides, the CDR3 is TGTGCCAGCACCAAGATCGGACACATGGAAGAGACCCAGTACTTC. This sequence encodes CASTKIGHMEETQYF. The V call is TRBV7-6, the J call TRBJ2-5; perhaps TRBD1 as D (5 bases). The CDR3 totals 15 residues. V was shortened by 7 bases and J by 3 bases, with 18 bases between the two germline ends. Germline CDR1 SGHVS, CDR2 FNYEAQ.

J is TRBJ2-1 and V is TRBV7-2; TRBD2 aligns across 11 bases. V was clipped by 5 bases and J by 13 bases; unmatched bases: 16. The CDR3 sequence is 16 residues long. CDR1 and CDR2 (germline): SGHTA, FQGNSA. CDR3 region: CASSAHGFGSGGGQFF. CDR3 coding DNA: TGTGCCAGCAGCGCCCATGGGTTTGGTAGCGGGGGGGGACAGTTCTTC.

This rearrangement joins TRBV12-3 or TRBV12-4 to TRBJ2-2; D possibly corresponds to TRBD1 (6 bases). With 3 bases removed from V and 0 bases from J, the gap between germline ends came to 8 bases. This CDR3 region has 15 residues. In DNA form, the CDR3 reads TGTGCCAGCAGTTTTCAGGGGACGAACACCGGGGAGCTGTTTTTT. Its translation: CASSFQGTNTGELFF.

This clonotype has a count of ten or more. The chain uses TRBV24-1 and TRBJ2-2; D might be TRBD1 or TRBD2, each matching 5 bases. There are 15 residues in the CDR3. Germline V CDR1 and CDR2: KGHDR, SFDVKD. V was trimmed by 0 bases and J by 6 bases, leaving 10 bases between them. In nucleotides, the CDR3 is TGTGCCACCAGTGATTTGCGTTTGGGACCCGGGGAGCTGTTTTTT. Translating gives CATSDLRLGPGELFF.

This chain joins TRBV11-2 and TRBJ2-2; 7 bases are a match to TRBD1. This CDR3 is built from 17 residues. V shed 5 bases, J shed 6 bases, and the junction held 15 bases outside the gene matches. Germline V gene data show CDR1 as SGHAT and CDR2 as FQNNGV. CDR3 sequence reads: CASSHWIKQGTAGELFF. In DNA, the CDR3 is TGTGCCAGCAGCCATTGGATCAAACAGGGGACGGCCGGGGAGCTGTTTTTT.

This clonotype was picked up many times. The chain recombines TRBV5-6 with TRBJ2-1; 7 bases map to TRBD2. J lost 1 base, V lost 1 base, and 8 bases had no gene match. This CDR3 spans 17 amino acids. Germline assignment: CDR1 SGHDT and CDR2 YYEEEE. The CDR3 spells CASSLRVLAGSYNEQFF. CDR3 in DNA: TGTGCCAGCAGCTTGAGAGTCTTAGCGGGTTCCTACAATGAGCAGTTCTTC.

The chain has TRBV7-2 and TRBJ2-3; D not resolved. Germline V gives CDR1 SGHTA, CDR2 FQGNSA. Trimming removed 2 bases from V and 6 bases from J, with 12 bases in between. This CDR3 is built from 14 residues. The CDR3 coding sequence is TGTGCCAGCAGCTTAAGGGTCAGCGAGGATACGCAGTATTTT. Translated: CASSLRVSEDTQYF. The variable domain in full, with the rest retrieved from reference TRBV7-2 and TRBJ2-3, is GAGVSQSPSNKVTEKGKDVELRCDPISGHTALYWYRQSLGQGLEFLIYFQGNSAPDKSGLPSDRFSAERTGGSVSTLTIQRTQQEDSAVYLCASSLRVSEDTQYFGPGTRLTVL.

This clonotype was observed a handful of times. The CDR3 nucleotides read TGTGCCAGCAGCCAATCCGATCGGGGGTCTAACTATGGCTACACCTTC. This encodes CASSQSDRGSNYGYTF. The genes are TRBV4-2 and TRBJ1-2, with D tentatively TRBD1 (5 bases). The germline CDR1 and CDR2 sequences are LGHNA and YNFKEQ. Trimming cost V 2 bases and J 0 bases, with 13 bases left between them. The CDR3 has 16 residues.

The sample holds a few counts of this clonotype. The genes are TRBV10-3 and TRBJ2-3, with D hard to call. Germline V gene data show CDR1 as ENHRY and CDR2 as SYGVKD. This CDR3 spans 11 amino acids. Trimming left V 7 bases short and J 4 bases short, with 6 bases between. CDR3 sequence reads: CAIKTADTQYF. CDR3 bases: TGTGCCATCAAGACGGCAGATACGCAGTATTTT.

This clonotype has just a few counts. This chain uses TRBV6-5 with TRBJ2-3; D gene uncertain. This CDR3 has 13 residues. Germline CDR1 is MNHEY and CDR2 is SVGAGI. Trimming removed 6 bases from V and 7 bases from J, with 14 bases in between. This chain's CDR3 is CASSLLEQNTQYF. Written as DNA, the CDR3 is TGTGCCAGCAGCCTACTCGAGCAAAATACGCAGTATTTT.

The V gene is TRBV2, the J gene TRBJ2-1; TRBD2 matches at 11 bases. The CDR3 covers 16 residues. In germline, CDR1 is SNHLY, CDR2 FYNNEI. The ends lost 2 bases at V and 2 bases at J; junction bases unmatched: 2. The CDR3 reads CASSERLAGPYNEQFF. As DNA, the CDR3 is TGTGCCAGCAGTGAAAGACTAGCGGGGCCCTACAATGAGCAGTTCTTC.

This clonotype showed up just once. V usage is TRBV5-1 and J usage is TRBJ1-3; no firm D call. V lost 1 base and J 0 bases, leaving 5 bases between the germline ends. Germline values: CDR1 SGHRS, CDR2 YFSETQ. The CDR3 is made up of 14 amino acids. DNA for the CDR3: TGCGCCAGCAGCTTGTGGAGCTCTGGAAACACCATATATTTT. As protein: CASSLWSSGNTIYF.

This clonotype was recorded many times. This rearrangement joins TRBV24-1 to TRBJ2-1; D remains ambiguous. In germline, CDR1 is KGHDR, CDR2 SFDVKD. There are 14 residues in the CDR3. V dropped 1 base and J dropped 3 bases, with 6 bases sitting between them. The CDR3 coding sequence is TGTGCCACCAGTGATTTCGGCAACTACAATGAGCAGTTCTTC. Its translation is CATSDFGNYNEQFF.

This clonotype has more than one count but fewer than ten. This rearrangement joins TRBV30 to TRBJ2-7; TRBD2 might be the D (6 bases). V lost 2 bases and J lost 2, with 13 bases in between. This CDR3 is built from 14 residues. Germline V CDR1 and CDR2: GTSNPN, SVGIG (reference sequence). CDR3 amino acids: CAWSSGAPPYEQYF. CDR3 nucleotide sequence: TGTGCCTGGAGTTCGGGAGCGCCCCCCTACGAGCAGTACTTC.

This clonotype was detected many times. This chain uses TRBV7-8 with TRBJ2-1, with 10 bases identical to TRBD2. The V gene end was trimmed by 7 bases and the J gene end by 9 bases; junction bases not matched to a gene: 9. This CDR3 region has 14 residues. In germline, CDR1 is SGHVS, CDR2 FQNEAQ. The CDR3 sequence: CASKPGTSETEQFF. The DNA of the CDR3 is TGTGCCAGCAAACCCGGGACTAGCGAAACTGAGCAGTTCTTC.

This clonotype was found a few times. This chain joins TRBV3-1 and TRBJ2-1; TRBD2 aligns across 7 bases. The CDR3 spans 18 residues. V gave up 1 base and J gave up 3 bases; unmatched junction bases: 12. Germline lookup yields CDR1 LGHDT and CDR2 YNNKEL (reference sequence). The CDR3: CASSQGGSPMVFYNEQFF. The DNA for the CDR3 is TGTGCCAGCAGCCAAGGCGGGAGCCCTATGGTGTTCTACAATGAGCAGTTCTTC.

The V call is TRBV12-3 or TRBV12-4, the J call TRBJ2-1; 7 nucleotides align to TRBD2. The V gene end was trimmed by 2 bases and the J gene end by 6 bases; junction bases not matched to a gene: 13. The CDR3 is made up of 17 amino acids. The CDR3 nucleotides read TGTGCCAGCAGTTTACCGGGCGCGGGAGAGGCGGGCAATGAGCAGTTCTTC. Translated, it gives CASSLPGAGEAGNEQFF.

This clonotype was counted only a few times. The chain is built from TRBV12-3 or TRBV12-4 and TRBJ2-1; no reliable D call. The CDR3 covers 13 residues. The germline V and J ends were trimmed by 6 bases and 4 bases, with 10 bases remaining between them. CDR3 coding DNA: TGTGCCAGCAGACCGACACGTTACAATGAGCAGTTCTTC. Its protein product is CASRPTRYNEQFF.

This clonotype was recorded at least ten times. The chain employs TRBV20-1 and TRBJ2-3, with 7 bases aligning to TRBD2. Germline CDR1 is DFQATT and CDR2 is SNEGSKA (reference sequence). CDR3 length: 16 amino acids. J was trimmed by 2 bases and V by 0 bases; bases with no gene match: 8. The CDR3, as DNA: TGCAGTGCTAGAGACCCCCTAGCGGATTACACAGATACGCAGTATTTT. Protein product: CSARDPLADYTDTQYF.

This clonotype was found many times. The CDR3 is CSAKFQGYEQYF. In DNA form, the CDR3 reads TGCAGTGCTAAGTTCCAGGGCTACGAGCAGTACTTC. This chain links TRBV20-1 with TRBJ2-7, with D perhaps matching TRBD1 (5 bases). Per the germline V gene, CDR1 is DFQATT and CDR2 is SNEGSKA (reference sequence). Trimming took off 4 bases at V and 3 bases at J, with 10 bases between the two ends. The CDR3 runs to 12 residues.

The genes are TRBV6-5 and TRBJ1-4; D perhaps matches TRBD1 (6 bases). The CDR3 has 14 residues. With 5 bases removed from V and 4 bases from J, the gap between germline ends came to 11 bases. Germline values: CDR1 MNHEY, CDR2 SVGAGI. The CDR3 reads CASSPGQSNEKLFF. In DNA form, the CDR3 reads TGTGCCAGCAGTCCCGGACAGAGTAATGAAAAACTGTTTTTT.